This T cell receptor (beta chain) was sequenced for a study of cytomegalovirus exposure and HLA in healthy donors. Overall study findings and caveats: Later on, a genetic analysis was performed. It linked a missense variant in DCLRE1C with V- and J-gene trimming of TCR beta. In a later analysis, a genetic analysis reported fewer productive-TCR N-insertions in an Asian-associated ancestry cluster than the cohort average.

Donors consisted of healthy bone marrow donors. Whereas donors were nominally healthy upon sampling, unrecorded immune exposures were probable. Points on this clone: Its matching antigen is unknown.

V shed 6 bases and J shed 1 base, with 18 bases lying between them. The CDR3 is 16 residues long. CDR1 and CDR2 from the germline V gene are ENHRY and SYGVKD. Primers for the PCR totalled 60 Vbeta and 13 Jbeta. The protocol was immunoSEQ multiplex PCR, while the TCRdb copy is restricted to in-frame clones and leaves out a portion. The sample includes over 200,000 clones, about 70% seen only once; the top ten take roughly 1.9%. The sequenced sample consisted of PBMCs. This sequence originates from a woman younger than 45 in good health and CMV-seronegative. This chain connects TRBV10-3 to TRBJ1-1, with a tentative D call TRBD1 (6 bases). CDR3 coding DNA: TGTGCCATCAGGGACGTGACAGGCCTGGGGAACACTGAAGCTTTCTTT. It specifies CAIRDVTGLGNTEAFF.